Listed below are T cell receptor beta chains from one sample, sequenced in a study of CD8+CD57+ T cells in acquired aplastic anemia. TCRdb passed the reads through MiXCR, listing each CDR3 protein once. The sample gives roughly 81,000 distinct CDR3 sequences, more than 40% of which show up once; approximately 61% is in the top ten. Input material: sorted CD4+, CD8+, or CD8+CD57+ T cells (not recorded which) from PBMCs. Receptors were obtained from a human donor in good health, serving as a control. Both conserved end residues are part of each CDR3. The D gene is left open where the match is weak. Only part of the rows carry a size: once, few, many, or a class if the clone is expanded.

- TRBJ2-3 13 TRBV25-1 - TGTGCCAGCAGTGAATTTGTAGGAGATACGCAGTATTTT CASSEFVGDTQYF
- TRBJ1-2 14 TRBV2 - TGTGCCAGCAGTGAACAGGCAGCTAACTATGGCTACACCTTC CASSEQAANYGYTF
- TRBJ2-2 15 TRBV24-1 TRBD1 TGTGCCACCAGTGCTGGTGGACAGGGGACCGGGGAGCTGTTTTTT CATSAGGQGTGELFF
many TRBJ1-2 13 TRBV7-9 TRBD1 TGTGCCAGCAGCTTGGGACAGATATATGGCTACACCTTC CASSLGQIYGYTF
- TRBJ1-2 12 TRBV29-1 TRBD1 TGCAGCGTTGTGGACAGGGCCTATGGCTACACCTTC CSVVDRAYGYTF
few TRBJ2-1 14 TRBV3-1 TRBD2 TGTGCCAGCAGCCAAGTAGCGGGAGTCAATGAGCAGTTCTTC CASSQVAGVNEQFF
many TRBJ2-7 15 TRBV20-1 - TGCAGTGCTAGCTTTACTGGCGGGCCGTCCTACGAGCAGTACTTC CSASFTGGPSYEQYF
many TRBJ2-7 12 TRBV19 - TGTGCCAGTAGCCCCGGAGCGGCGGAGCAGTACTTC CASSPGAAEQYF
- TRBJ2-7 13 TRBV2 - TGTGCCAGCAGAGAAAGGGAAACCTACGAGCAGTACTTC CASRERETYEQYF
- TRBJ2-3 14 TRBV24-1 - TGTGCCACCAGTGATCCGGAGGGCACAGATACGCAGTATTTT CATSDPEGTDTQYF
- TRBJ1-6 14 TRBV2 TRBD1 TGTGCCGGACAGGGATTAAATCGGAATTCACCCCTCCACTTT CAGQGLNRNSPLHF
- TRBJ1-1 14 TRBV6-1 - TGTGCCAGCCTAACTTGCAGAGAGAACACTGAAGCTTTCTTT CASLTCRENTEAFF
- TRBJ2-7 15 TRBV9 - TGTGCCAGCAGCGTAAGTGATCTCGCCGGGTACGAGCAGTACTTC CASSVSDLAGYEQYF